This T cell receptor (beta chain) comes out of a study of glioma-infiltrating T cells. This CDR3 has 15 amino acids. The iRepertoire nested amplicon-rescue multiplex PCR amplified TCR alpha and beta CDR3s from RNA. Using its own MiXCR run on the multiplex PCR reads, TCRdb lists one record per CDR3 protein. The data contain 400,000 or so distinct CDR3 sequences, roughly two fifths of them singletons. The TCR comes from a human donor with low-grade glioma or glioblastoma, undergoing nonglioma brain surgery, or in good health (not recorded which). The source material was glioma tissue, nonneoplastic brain tissue, or PBMCs (not recorded which). The rearrangement uses TRBV12-3 or TRBV12-4 and TRBJ2-7, with 9 positions matching TRBD1. TRBJ2-5 explains the end of the DNA better; the J call may be wrong. The chain's CDR3 is CASSLDRGLDETQYF. CDR3 DNA sequence: TGTGCCAGCAGTTTGGACAGGGGCTTGGATGAGACCCAGTACTTC.